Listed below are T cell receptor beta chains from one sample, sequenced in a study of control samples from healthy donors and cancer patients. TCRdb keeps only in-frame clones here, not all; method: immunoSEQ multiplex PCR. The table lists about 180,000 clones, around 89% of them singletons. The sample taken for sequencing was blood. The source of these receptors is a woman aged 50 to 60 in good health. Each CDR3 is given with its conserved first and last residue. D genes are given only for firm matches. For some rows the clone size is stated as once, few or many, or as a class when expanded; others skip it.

CDR3aa: CASSLRVSYNEQFF
CDR3nt: TGTGCCAGCAGCTTGAGGGTCTCCTACAATGAGCAGTTCTTC
d_gene: NA
j_gene: TRBJ2-1
abundance: NA
v_gene: TRBV5-4

CDR3aa: CASSPGAEAFF
CDR3nt: TGCGCCAGCAGCCCGGGGGCTGAAGCTTTCTTT
d_gene: NA
j_gene: TRBJ1-1
abundance: many
v_gene: TRBV4-3

CDR3aa: CSVDPRYGYTF
CDR3nt: TGCAGTGTTGACCCCCGCTATGGCTACACCTTC
d_gene: NA
j_gene: TRBJ1-2
abundance: NA
v_gene: TRBV20-1

CDR3aa: CASSPKLNGGVGGNTIYF
CDR3nt: TGTGCCAGCAGCCCCAAACTTAACGGGGGGGTTGGTGGAAACACCATATATTTT
d_gene: NA
j_gene: TRBJ1-3
abundance: few
v_gene: TRBV7-8

CDR3aa: CASSLEGGGGYTF
CDR3nt: TGTGCCAGCAGCTTAGAGGGGGGGGGAGGCTACACCTTC
d_gene: NA
j_gene: TRBJ1-2
abundance: NA
v_gene: TRBV7-2

CDR3aa: CASSPGLARTNYEQYF
CDR3nt: TGCGCCAGCAGCCCTGGACTAGCCCGCACCAACTACGAGCAGTACTTC
d_gene: TRBD2
j_gene: TRBJ2-7
abundance: NA
v_gene: TRBV4-1

CDR3aa: CASSVGRAGPQHF
CDR3nt: TGTGCCAGCAGCGTGGGTAGGGCAGGACCCCAGCATTTT
d_gene: NA
j_gene: TRBJ1-5
abundance: NA
v_gene: TRBV5-6

CDR3aa: CASSQVSGSRTDTQYF
CDR3nt: TGTGCCAGCAGCCAAGTTAGCGGGAGCCGTACAGATACGCAGTATTTT
d_gene: TRBD2
j_gene: TRBJ2-3
abundance: NA
v_gene: TRBV4-2

CDR3aa: CASSLADERQAFF
CDR3nt: TGTGCCAGCAGCTTGGCCGACGAACGCCAAGCTTTCTTT
d_gene: NA
j_gene: TRBJ1-1
abundance: few
v_gene: TRBV5-4

CDR3aa: CATSTIKGAKLFF
CDR3nt: TGTGCCACCAGCACAATTAAGGGGGCGAAACTGTTTTTT
d_gene: TRBD1
j_gene: TRBJ1-4
abundance: NA
v_gene: TRBV15

CDR3aa: CASSTLGSNTEAFF
CDR3nt: TGTGCCAGCAGTACCCTGGGCTCGAACACTGAAGCTTTCTTT
d_gene: NA
j_gene: TRBJ1-1
abundance: NA
v_gene: TRBV6-5

CDR3aa: CASSPGTGGSGEKLFF
CDR3nt: TGCGCCAGCAGCCCCGGGACAGGGGGCTCGGGGGAAAAACTGTTTTTT
d_gene: TRBD1
j_gene: TRBJ1-4
abundance: NA
v_gene: TRBV5-1

CDR3aa: CAWSVPPAGYTF
CDR3nt: TGTGCCTGGAGTGTTCCCCCGGCTGGCTACACCTTC
d_gene: NA
j_gene: TRBJ1-2
abundance: few
v_gene: TRBV30

CDR3aa: CASSIGQGARGYTF
CDR3nt: TGTGCCAGTAGTATCGGACAGGGGGCGCGTGGCTACACCTTC
d_gene: TRBD1
j_gene: TRBJ1-2
abundance: NA
v_gene: TRBV19

CDR3aa: CASSSRGRVNTEAFF
CDR3nt: TGTGCCAGCAGCAGCAGGGGGCGGGTGAACACTGAAGCTTTCTTT
d_gene: TRBD1
j_gene: TRBJ1-1
abundance: NA
v_gene: TRBV5-8

CDR3aa: CASSLKRGGIAYNSPLHF
CDR3nt: TGTGCCAGCAGCTTAAAACGGGGGGGGATCGCCTATAATTCACCCCTCCACTTT
d_gene: NA
j_gene: TRBJ1-6
abundance: NA
v_gene: TRBV5-4

CDR3aa: CASSSTTRTRLPEAFF
CDR3nt: TGTGCCAGCAGCTCAACAACCCGGACTCGGCTTCCTGAAGCTTTCTTT
d_gene: NA
j_gene: TRBJ1-1
abundance: NA
v_gene: TRBV7-9

CDR3aa: CASSVNRDRSSYEQYF
CDR3nt: TGTGCCAGCAGCGTGAACCGGGACAGAAGCTCCTACGAGCAGTACTTC
d_gene: TRBD1
j_gene: TRBJ2-7
abundance: NA
v_gene: TRBV9

CDR3aa: CATSDGRGETQYF
CDR3nt: TGTGCCACCAGTGATGGCAGGGGAGAGACCCAGTACTTC
d_gene: NA
j_gene: TRBJ2-5
abundance: few
v_gene: TRBV24-1

CDR3aa: CASSELSPSYGYTF
CDR3nt: TGTGCCAGCAGTGAGTTATCACCAAGCTATGGCTACACCTTC
d_gene: NA
j_gene: TRBJ1-2
abundance: NA
v_gene: TRBV2

CDR3aa: CASSFQPTILRGEQYF
CDR3nt: TGTGCCAGCAGCTTTCAGCCCACCATACTAAGGGGGGAGCAGTACTTC
d_gene: NA
j_gene: TRBJ2-7
abundance: NA
v_gene: TRBV7-8

CDR3aa: CASSQFAGATNEKLFF
CDR3nt: TGTGCCAGCAGCCAATTTGCCGGTGCAACTAATGAAAAACTGTTTTTT
d_gene: NA
j_gene: TRBJ1-4
abundance: NA
v_gene: TRBV14

CDR3aa: CASSPGGIGANVLTF
CDR3nt: TGTGCCAGCAGCCCGGGGGGAATTGGGGCCAACGTCCTGACTTTC
d_gene: TRBD2
j_gene: TRBJ2-6
abundance: NA
v_gene: TRBV28

CDR3aa: CASSPDRVYGYTF
CDR3nt: TGTGCCAGCAGCCCGGACAGGGTCTATGGCTACACCTTC
d_gene: TRBD1
j_gene: TRBJ1-2
abundance: NA
v_gene: TRBV6-2/TRBV6-3

CDR3aa: CASSLTAFNEKLFF
CDR3nt: TGTGCCAGCAGTTTAACAGCCTTTAATGAAAAACTGTTTTTT
d_gene: NA
j_gene: TRBJ1-4
abundance: NA
v_gene: TRBV27

CDR3aa: CASSETFRGTRDLMNTFF
CDR3nt: TGTGCCAGCAGTGAAACTTTTCGGGGGACACGGGACCTCATGAATACTTTCTTT
d_gene: NA
j_gene: TRBJ1-1
abundance: NA
v_gene: TRBV6-1

CDR3aa: CASSLETGGVSNNVLTF
CDR3nt: TGCGCCAGCAGCTTAGAGACAGGGGGAGTATCGAACAACGTCCTGACTTTC
d_gene: TRBD1
j_gene: TRBJ2-6
abundance: NA
v_gene: TRBV5-1

CDR3aa: CASSQDFNSAYEKLFF
CDR3nt: TGCGCCAGCAGCCAAGACTTTAACAGCGCTTATGAAAAACTGTTTTTT
d_gene: NA
j_gene: TRBJ1-4
abundance: NA
v_gene: TRBV4-3

CDR3aa: CASSHRAFMNTEAFF
CDR3nt: TGTGCCAGCAGTCACAGGGCCTTCATGAACACTGAAGCTTTCTTT
d_gene: NA
j_gene: TRBJ1-1
abundance: NA
v_gene: TRBV2

CDR3aa: CASTPFAGMNYGYTF
CDR3nt: TGTGCCAGCACCCCCTTCGCAGGGATGAACTATGGCTACACCTTC
d_gene: NA
j_gene: TRBJ1-2
abundance: NA
v_gene: TRBV7-2

CDR3aa: CASSSGLAGVRDTQYF
CDR3nt: TGTGCCAGCAGCTCCGGACTAGCGGGAGTGAGAGATACGCAGTATTTT
d_gene: TRBD2
j_gene: TRBJ2-3
abundance: once
v_gene: TRBV5-4

CDR3aa: CASSQARSVYGYTF
CDR3nt: TGTGCCAGCAGCCAAGCCAGGTCGGTCTATGGCTACACCTTC
d_gene: NA
j_gene: TRBJ1-2
abundance: once
v_gene: TRBV3-1/TRBV3-2

CDR3aa: CASIRVNTEAFF
CDR3nt: TGTGCCAGCATCCGGGTGAACACTGAAGCTTTCTTT
d_gene: NA
j_gene: TRBJ1-1
abundance: once
v_gene: TRBV28

CDR3aa: CASSLTSGVIPSYEQYF
CDR3nt: TGTGCCAGCAGTTTGACTAGCGGGGTCATACCCTCCTACGAGCAGTACTTC
d_gene: TRBD2
j_gene: TRBJ2-7
abundance: NA
v_gene: TRBV28

CDR3aa: CATRQGGSYEQYF
CDR3nt: TGTGCCACCCGCCAGGGGGGGTCCTACGAGCAGTACTTC
d_gene: NA
j_gene: TRBJ2-7
abundance: few
v_gene: TRBV19

CDR3aa: CASSPEPGLAGVRELFF
CDR3nt: TGCGCCAGCAGCCCCGAGCCGGGACTAGCGGGAGTTCGGGAGCTGTTTTTT
d_gene: TRBD2
j_gene: TRBJ2-2
abundance: NA
v_gene: TRBV4-3

CDR3aa: CASSFIGTSGPWGADTQYF
CDR3nt: TGTGCCAGCAGTTTTATTGGGACTAGCGGCCCGTGGGGGGCAGATACGCAGTATTTT
d_gene: TRBD2
j_gene: TRBJ2-3
abundance: few
v_gene: TRBV28

CDR3aa: CASSQGGPLNYGYTF
CDR3nt: TGTGCCAGCAGCCAAGGCGGACCGCTCAACTATGGCTACACCTTC
d_gene: NA
j_gene: TRBJ1-2
abundance: NA
v_gene: TRBV3-1/TRBV3-2

CDR3aa: CASSFQGTYEQYF
CDR3nt: TGTGCCAGCAGCTTCCAGGGAACCTACGAGCAGTACTTC
d_gene: NA
j_gene: TRBJ2-7
abundance: NA
v_gene: TRBV5-6

CDR3aa: CASTYTTVLNTEAFF
CDR3nt: TGTGCCAGCACCTACACTACAGTCTTGAACACTGAAGCTTTCTTT
d_gene: NA
j_gene: TRBJ1-1
abundance: NA
v_gene: TRBV6-5

CDR3aa: CASSPAEGALGLETQYF
CDR3nt: TGTGCCAGCAGCCCCGCGGAGGGGGCGTTGGGCCTGGAGACCCAGTACTTC
d_gene: NA
j_gene: TRBJ2-5
abundance: NA
v_gene: TRBV28

CDR3aa: CASSSAGTFSGNTIYF
CDR3nt: TGTGCCAGCAGTTCCGCCGGGACCTTCTCTGGAAACACCATATATTTT
d_gene: NA
j_gene: TRBJ1-3
abundance: NA
v_gene: TRBV27

CDR3aa: CASSMGRLSGNTIYF
CDR3nt: TGTGCCAGCAGCATGGGACGGCTCTCTGGAAACACCATATATTTT
d_gene: NA
j_gene: TRBJ1-3
abundance: NA
v_gene: TRBV7-2

CDR3aa: CATAGPTSDLAEAFF
CDR3nt: TGTGCCACCGCAGGTCCCACATCCGATTTGGCTGAAGCTTTCTTT
d_gene: NA
j_gene: TRBJ1-1
abundance: NA
v_gene: TRBV6-5

CDR3aa: CASSPGAGWDTQYF
CDR3nt: TGTGCCAGCAGCCCCGGGGCGGGATGGGATACGCAGTATTTT
d_gene: NA
j_gene: TRBJ2-3
abundance: NA
v_gene: TRBV7-2

CDR3aa: CASSSTSEPQHF
CDR3nt: TGTGCCAGCAGTTCAACGTCTGAGCCCCAGCATTTT
d_gene: NA
j_gene: TRBJ1-5
abundance: NA
v_gene: TRBV6-5

CDR3aa: CASSLVPGGRETQYF
CDR3nt: TGTGCCAGCAGCTTGGTACCCGGGGGCCGTGAGACCCAGTACTTC
d_gene: NA
j_gene: TRBJ2-5
abundance: NA
v_gene: TRBV5-6

CDR3aa: CASSFGGRMGTEAFF
CDR3nt: TGTGCCAGCAGCTTCGGGGGGCGCATGGGCACTGAAGCTTTCTTT
d_gene: NA
j_gene: TRBJ1-1
abundance: NA
v_gene: TRBV5-8

CDR3aa: CASSPRPYEQYF
CDR3nt: TGTGCCAGCAGCCCTCGACCCTACGAGCAGTACTTC
d_gene: NA
j_gene: TRBJ2-7
abundance: NA
v_gene: TRBV28